Here is one T cell receptor beta chain with its context. The antigen remains unidentified. Data came from immunoSEQ multiplex PCR; TCRdb stores just in-frame clones and leaves some out. The table has approximately 94,000 clones, approximately 78% seen once. This entry is derived from a study of radiotherapy plus CTLA-4 blockade in lung cancer. General study findings and limits: Among blood TCR repertoires after radiotherapy plus ipilimumab, tumor-derived clones expanded.

V shed 5 bases and J 8 bases; nucleotides not matched to a gene: 5. Germline CDR1 and CDR2: SGHTA and FQGNSA. This CDR3 contains 14 residues. Alongside CTLA-4 blockade with ipilimumab, patients with chemo-refractory metastatic non-small-cell lung cancer received focal radiation. This clonotype originated in a human donor with non-small cell lung cancer that progressed on radiotherapy plus ipilimumab. Material: peripheral blood, obtained from a patient treated with radiotherapy plus ipilimumab. V gene TRBV7-2 combines with J gene TRBJ1-4; 10 bases are shared with TRBD1. The CDR3 sequence is CASSTGQGREKLFF. In nucleotides, the CDR3 is TGTGCCAGCAGCACGGGACAGGGGCGGGAAAAACTGTTTTTT.